This T cell receptor (beta chain) originates from a study of shared clonotypes between healthy human individuals. Sequenced by immunoSEQ multiplex PCR; TCRdb stores in-frame clones only, minus some. The sample shows over a million clones, 75% to 85% of them seen only once. Healthy HIV-negative adults without recent acute infections or vaccinations served as donors. All donors were Caucasian adults living in Nashville, Tennessee. Negatively enriched CD4+ T cells were divided by CD45RA into naive and memory. Regarding the study as a whole: Generation probabilities of non-shared clonotypes were lower (relative to those shared by all four donors).

This clone was picked up a small number of times. Its antigen remains unknown. V dropped 3 bases and J dropped 2 bases, with 14 bases sitting between them. The CDR3 runs 16 residues. In germline, CDR1 is MNHEY, CDR2 SMNVEV (reference sequence). Sequencing was done on a sample of memory CD4+ T cells from PBMCs. Indicated subset: CD45RA-negative fraction. This chain connects TRBV27 to TRBJ1-5, with D perhaps TRBD1 (5 bases). The clonotype originates from a man aged 18 to 29 in good health. Some clones in this sample may be carry-over from other donors' samples. CDR3: CASSLGVPAGNQPQHF. CDR3 in DNA: TGTGCCAGCAGTTTGGGGGTTCCTGCCGGCAATCAGCCCCAGCATTTT.